These 2 T cell receptor beta chains share one sample of origin, sequenced in a study of T cell repertoires in cytomegalovirus infection (dated by TCRdb to about 2019). Instrument used: Illumina HiSeq 1500. TCRdb's own reprocessing of the public reads used fastp at Q25 and MiXCR and kept productive beta chains. Each CDR3 protein appears once, grouped with its most common genes and DNA. This sample gives under 150,000 distinct CDR3 sequences in total; about 24% of them show up just once. About a third of the sample is held by the ten biggest clonotypes. Antigens for these TCRs are unknown. What was sequenced was PBMCs, sequenced either directly or after in vitro stimulation (not recorded which). The receptor set was obtained from a human donor in good health (CMV status not recorded). Some clones in this sample may be carry-over from other donors' samples.

This clonotype was counted at least ten times. The V call is TRBV7-2, the J call TRBJ1-2, with D tentatively TRBD1 (5 bases). This CDR3 spans 16 amino acids. Germline V lookup: CDR1 SGHTA, CDR2 FQGNSA. Trimming took off 1 base at V and 5 bases at J, with 17 bases between the two ends. The CDR3 sequence: CASSLGGLSGTYGYTF. Written as DNA, the CDR3 is TGTGCCAGCAGCTTAGGAGGCCTGTCGGGGACGTATGGCTACACCTTC.

The chain has TRBV7-2 and TRBJ2-2, with 11 bases fitting TRBD1. The CDR3 has 16 amino acids. Germline V gene sequence: CDR1 SGHTA, CDR2 FQGNSA. Germline trimming cut 5 bases from V and 2 bases from J; bases unmatched to any gene: 4. The CDR3 is CASSLGTGGNTGELFF. The CDR3, as DNA: TGTGCCAGCAGCCTAGGGACAGGGGGAAACACCGGGGAGCTGTTTTTT.